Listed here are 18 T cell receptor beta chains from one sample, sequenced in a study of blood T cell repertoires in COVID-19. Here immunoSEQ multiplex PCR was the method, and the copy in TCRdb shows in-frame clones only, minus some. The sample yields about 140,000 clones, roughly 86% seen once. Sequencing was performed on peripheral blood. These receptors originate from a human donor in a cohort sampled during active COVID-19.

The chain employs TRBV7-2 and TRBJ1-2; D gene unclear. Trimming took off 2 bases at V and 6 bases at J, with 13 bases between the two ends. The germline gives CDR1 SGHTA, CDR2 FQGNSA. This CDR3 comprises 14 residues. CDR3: CASSLNRLRDGYTF. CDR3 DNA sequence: TGTGCCAGCAGCTTAAACCGACTACGAGATGGCTACACCTTC. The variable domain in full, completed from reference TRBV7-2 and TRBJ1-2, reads GAGVSQSPSNKVTEKGKDVELRCDPISGHTALYWYRQSLGQGLEFLIYFQGNSAPDKSGLPSDRFSAERTGGSVSTLTIQRTQQEDSAVYLCASSLNRLRDGYTFGSGTRLTVV.

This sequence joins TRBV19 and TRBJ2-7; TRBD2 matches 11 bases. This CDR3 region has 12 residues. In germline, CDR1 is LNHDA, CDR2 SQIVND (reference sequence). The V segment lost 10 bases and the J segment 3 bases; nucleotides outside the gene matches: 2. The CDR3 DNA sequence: TGTGCCACAACTAGCGGGAGCTACGAGCAGTACTTC. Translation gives CATTSGSYEQYF.

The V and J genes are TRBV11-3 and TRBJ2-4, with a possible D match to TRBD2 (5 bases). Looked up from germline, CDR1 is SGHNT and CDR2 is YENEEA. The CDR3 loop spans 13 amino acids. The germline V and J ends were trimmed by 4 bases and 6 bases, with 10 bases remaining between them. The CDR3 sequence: CASSSSRGNIQYF. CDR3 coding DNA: TGTGCCAGCAGCTCGAGCCGGGGAAACATTCAGTACTTC.

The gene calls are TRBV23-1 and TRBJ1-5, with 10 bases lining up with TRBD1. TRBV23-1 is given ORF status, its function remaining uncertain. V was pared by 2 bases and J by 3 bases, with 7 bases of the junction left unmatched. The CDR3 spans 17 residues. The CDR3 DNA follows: TGCGCCAGCAGTCAAAACGGACAGGGGGGAACCAATCAGCCCCAGCATTTT. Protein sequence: CASSQNGQGGTNQPQHF.

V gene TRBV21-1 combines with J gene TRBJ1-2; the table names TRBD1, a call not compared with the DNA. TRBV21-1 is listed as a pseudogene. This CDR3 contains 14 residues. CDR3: CASSKKGPDYGYTF. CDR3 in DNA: TGTGCCAGCAGCAAAAAGGGGCCGGACTATGGCTACACCTTC.

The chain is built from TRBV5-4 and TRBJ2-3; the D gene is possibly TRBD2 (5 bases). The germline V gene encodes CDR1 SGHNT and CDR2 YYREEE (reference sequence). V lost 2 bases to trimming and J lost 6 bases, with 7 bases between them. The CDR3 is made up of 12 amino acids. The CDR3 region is CASSFSGDTQYF. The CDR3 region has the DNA TGTGCCAGCAGCTTTTCGGGGGATACGCAGTATTTT.

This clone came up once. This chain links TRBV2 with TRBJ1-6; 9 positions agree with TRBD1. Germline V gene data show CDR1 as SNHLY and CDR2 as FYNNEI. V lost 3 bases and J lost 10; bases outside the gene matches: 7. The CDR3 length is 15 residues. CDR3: CASSDMGQGRSPLHF. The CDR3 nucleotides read TGTGCCAGCAGTGATATGGGACAGGGAAGATCACCCCTCCACTTT.

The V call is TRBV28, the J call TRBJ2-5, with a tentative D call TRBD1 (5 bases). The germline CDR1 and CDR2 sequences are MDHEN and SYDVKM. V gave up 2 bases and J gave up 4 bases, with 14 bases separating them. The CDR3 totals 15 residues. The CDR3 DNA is TGTGCCAGCAGTTTAAAAGGGGTAATACCAGAGACCCAGTACTTC. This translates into CASSLKGVIPETQYF.

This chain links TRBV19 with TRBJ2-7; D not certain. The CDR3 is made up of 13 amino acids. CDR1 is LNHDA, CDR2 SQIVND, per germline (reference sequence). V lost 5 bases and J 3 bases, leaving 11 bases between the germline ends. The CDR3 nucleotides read TGTGCCAGTAGTTCGTCAGAATACTACGAGCAGTACTTC. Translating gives CASSSSEYYEQYF. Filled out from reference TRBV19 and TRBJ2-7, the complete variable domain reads DGGITQSPKYLFRKEGQNVTLSCEQNLNHDAMYWYRQDPGQGLRLIYYSQIVNDFQKGDIAEGYSVSREKKESFPLTVTSAQKNPTAFYLCASSSSEYYEQYFGPGTRLTVT.

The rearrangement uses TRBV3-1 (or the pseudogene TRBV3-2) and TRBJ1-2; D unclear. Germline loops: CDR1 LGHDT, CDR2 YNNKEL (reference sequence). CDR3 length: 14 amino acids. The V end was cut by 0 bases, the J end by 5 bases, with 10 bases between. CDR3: CASSQDRRGYGYTF. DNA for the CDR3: TGTGCCAGCAGCCAAGACAGGAGAGGGTATGGCTACACCTTC.

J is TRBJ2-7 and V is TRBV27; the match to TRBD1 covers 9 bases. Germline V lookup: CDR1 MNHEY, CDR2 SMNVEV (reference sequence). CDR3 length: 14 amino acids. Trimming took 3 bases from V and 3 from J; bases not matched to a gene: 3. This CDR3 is CASSFGTGNYEQYF. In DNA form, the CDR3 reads TGTGCCAGCAGTTTTGGGACAGGGAACTACGAGCAGTACTTC.

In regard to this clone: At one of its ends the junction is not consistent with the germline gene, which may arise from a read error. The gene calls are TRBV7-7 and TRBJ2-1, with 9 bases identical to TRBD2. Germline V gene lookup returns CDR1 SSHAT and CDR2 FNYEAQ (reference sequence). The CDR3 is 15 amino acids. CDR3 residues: CASSLRAGGPYEQFF. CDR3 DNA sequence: TGTGCTAGCAGCTTAAGAGCGGGGGGCCCGTATGAGCAGTTCTTC. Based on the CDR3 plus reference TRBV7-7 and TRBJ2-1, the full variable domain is GAGVSQSPRYKVTKRGQDVTLRCDPISSHATLYWYQQALGQGPEFLTYFNYEAQPDKSGLPSDRFSAERPEGSISTLTIQRTEQRDSAMYRCASSLRAGGPYEQFFGPGTRLTVL.

The CDR3 reads CASSYSTRGNEQFF. The DNA of the CDR3 is TGTGCCAGCAGTTACTCGACCAGGGGCAATGAGCAGTTCTTC. The chain joins TRBV6-6 to TRBJ2-1; D perhaps matches TRBD1 (6 bases). With 0 bases removed from V and 6 bases from J, the gap between germline ends came to 9 bases. Per germline, CDR1 MNHNY and CDR2 SVGAGI (reference sequence). The CDR3 is 14 amino acids.

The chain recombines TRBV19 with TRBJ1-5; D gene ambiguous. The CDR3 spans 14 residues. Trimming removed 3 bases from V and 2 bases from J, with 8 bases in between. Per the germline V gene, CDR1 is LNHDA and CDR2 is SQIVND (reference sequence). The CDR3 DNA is TGTGCCAGTAGTATTTCCGGGGGCAATCAGCCCCAGCATTTT. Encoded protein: CASSISGGNQPQHF.

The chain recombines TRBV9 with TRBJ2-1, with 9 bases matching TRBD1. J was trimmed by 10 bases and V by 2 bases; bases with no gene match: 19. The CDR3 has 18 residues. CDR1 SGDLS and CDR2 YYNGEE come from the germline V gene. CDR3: CASSVHDRGSRAASEQFF. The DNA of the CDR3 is TGTGCCAGCAGCGTGCACGACAGGGGGAGCCGAGCCGCCTCGGAGCAGTTCTTC.

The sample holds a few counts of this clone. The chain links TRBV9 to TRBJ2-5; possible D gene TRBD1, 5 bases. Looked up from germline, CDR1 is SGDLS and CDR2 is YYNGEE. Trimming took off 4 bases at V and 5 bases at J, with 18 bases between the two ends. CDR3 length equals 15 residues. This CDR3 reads CASSPRQSPGETQYF. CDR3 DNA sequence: TGTGCCAGCAGCCCGAGACAGTCCCCAGGGGAGACCCAGTACTTC.

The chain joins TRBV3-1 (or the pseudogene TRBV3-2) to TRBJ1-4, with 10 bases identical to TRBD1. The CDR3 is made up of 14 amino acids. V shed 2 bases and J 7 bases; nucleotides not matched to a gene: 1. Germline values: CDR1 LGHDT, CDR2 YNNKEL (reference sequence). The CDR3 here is CASSQRDRGEKLFF. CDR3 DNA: TGTGCCAGCAGCCAAAGGGACAGGGGTGAAAAACTGTTTTTT.

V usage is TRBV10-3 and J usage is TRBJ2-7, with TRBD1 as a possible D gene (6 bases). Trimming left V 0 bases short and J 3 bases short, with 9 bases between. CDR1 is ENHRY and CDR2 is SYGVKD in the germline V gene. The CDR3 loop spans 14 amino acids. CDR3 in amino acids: CAISESGGVYEQYF. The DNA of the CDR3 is TGTGCCATCAGTGAGTCAGGGGGAGTCTACGAGCAGTACTTC.